This T cell receptor beta chain was observed in a study of CD8 T cells in Susac syndrome. Study-wide points: That the number of individuals in its TCR sequencing and HLA analysis was relatively small was acknowledged by the study.

In the case of this clonotype: Its target is not known.

TEMRA cells were enriched by FACS, while CD8+ and CD4+ T cells were obtained through a negative isolation that was performed magnetically. Germline CDR1 reads DFQATT; CDR2 reads SNEGSKA (reference sequence). The length of the CDR3 is 15 residues. Trimming took off 5 bases at V and 7 bases at J, with 22 bases between the two ends. Random hexamers were used to reverse transcribe roughly 0.5 to 1 ug of RNA. Across 54 Vbeta and 13 Jbeta, immunoSEQ multiplex PCR amplified TCR beta CDR3. Each CDR3 protein gets one entry after TCRdb re-called the immunoSEQ multiplex PCR reads with MiXCR. Of hundreds of thousands of distinct CDR3 sequences in the sample, approximately 90% were seen once.

This sequence originates from a human donor with multiple sclerosis. Sequencing was performed on CD8+ T cells from PBMCs. This chain joins TRBV20-1 and TRBJ2-3; D gene uncertain. Here the CDR3 DNA reads TGCAGTGCTCCCCCTTATGGACCCCAATCCCATACGCAGTATTTT. This codes for CSAPPYGPQSHTQYF.